Described below is a single T cell receptor (beta chain) sequence and its context. Its antigen is currently unknown. Other DNA sequences in this specimen translate into the identical CDR3. The sample originates from a study of chemoradiotherapy in HPV16-positive cancers. Whole-study results and caveats: For HPV16-positive patients, expanding HPV-responsive T cells associated with longer recurrence-free survival. Functional assays defining HPV-specific T cells used only a couple of HPV16-positive patients.

Method: immunoSEQ multiplex PCR; TCRdb's copy keeps in-frame clones and lacks some. The table has 30,000 to 40,000 clones, roughly 75% seen once. The CDR3 loop spans 13 amino acids. Between the trimmed V and J ends, which lost 0 bases and 3 bases, there was a span of 7 bases. CDR1 is SGDLS and CDR2 is YYNGEE in the germline V gene. This sequence joins TRBV9 and TRBJ2-7; the D is unclear. The source was blood, collected from a patient who underwent chemoradiotherapy. The clonotype comes from a human donor with HPV-associated anogenital cancer. In DNA form, the CDR3 reads TGTGCCAGCAGCGTAGGTCTCGGCTACGAGCAGTACTTC. It is translated as CASSVGLGYEQYF.